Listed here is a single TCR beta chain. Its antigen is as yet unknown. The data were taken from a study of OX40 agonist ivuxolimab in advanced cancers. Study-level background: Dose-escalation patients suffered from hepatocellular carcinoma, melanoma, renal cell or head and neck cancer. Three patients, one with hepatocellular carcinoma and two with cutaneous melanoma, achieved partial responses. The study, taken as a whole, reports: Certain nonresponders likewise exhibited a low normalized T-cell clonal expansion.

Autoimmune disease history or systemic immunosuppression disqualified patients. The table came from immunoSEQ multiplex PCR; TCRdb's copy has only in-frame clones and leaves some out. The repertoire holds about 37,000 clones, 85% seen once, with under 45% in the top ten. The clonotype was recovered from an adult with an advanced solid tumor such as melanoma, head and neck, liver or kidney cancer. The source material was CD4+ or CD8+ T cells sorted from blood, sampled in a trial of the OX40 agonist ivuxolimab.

The CDR3 sequence is CATPTRRDGTGELFF. The DNA of the CDR3 is TGTGCCACACCAACAAGGCGGGATGGGACCGGGGAGCTGTTTTTT. The chain couples TRBV6-1 to TRBJ2-2; D might be TRBD2 (6 bases). The CDR3 consists of 15 residues. Per germline, CDR1 MNHNS and CDR2 SASEGT. V was cut by 10 bases and J by 5 bases, with 20 bases left in between.